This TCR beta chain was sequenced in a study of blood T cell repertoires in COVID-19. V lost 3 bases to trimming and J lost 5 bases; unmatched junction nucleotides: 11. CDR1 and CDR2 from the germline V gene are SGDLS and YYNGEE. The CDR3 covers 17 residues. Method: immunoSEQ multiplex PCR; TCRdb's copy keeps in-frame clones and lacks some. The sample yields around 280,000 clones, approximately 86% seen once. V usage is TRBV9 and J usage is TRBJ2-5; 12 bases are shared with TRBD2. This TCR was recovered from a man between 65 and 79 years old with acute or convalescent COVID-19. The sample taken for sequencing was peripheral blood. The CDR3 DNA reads TGTGCCAGCAGCGCCGACCCACTAGCGGGAGGTGGCGAGACCCAGTACTTC. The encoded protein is CASSADPLAGGGETQYF.